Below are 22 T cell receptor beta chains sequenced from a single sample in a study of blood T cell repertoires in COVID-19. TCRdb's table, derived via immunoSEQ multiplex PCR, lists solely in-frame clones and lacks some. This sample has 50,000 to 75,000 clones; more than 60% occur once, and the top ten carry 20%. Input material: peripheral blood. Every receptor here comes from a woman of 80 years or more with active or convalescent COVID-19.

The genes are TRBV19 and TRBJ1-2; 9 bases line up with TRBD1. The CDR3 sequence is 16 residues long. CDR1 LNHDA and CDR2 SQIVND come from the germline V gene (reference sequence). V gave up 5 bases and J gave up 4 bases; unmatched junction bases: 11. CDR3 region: CASSLHPGQGRYGYTF. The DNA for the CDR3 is TGTGCCAGTAGTCTCCACCCGGGACAGGGACGCTATGGCTACACCTTC.

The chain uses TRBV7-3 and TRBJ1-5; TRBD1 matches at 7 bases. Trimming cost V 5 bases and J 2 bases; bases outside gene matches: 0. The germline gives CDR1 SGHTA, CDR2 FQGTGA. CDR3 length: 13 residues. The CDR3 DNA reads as TGTGCCAGCAGCCAGGGGGGCAATCAGCCCCAGCATTTT. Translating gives CASSQGGNQPQHF.

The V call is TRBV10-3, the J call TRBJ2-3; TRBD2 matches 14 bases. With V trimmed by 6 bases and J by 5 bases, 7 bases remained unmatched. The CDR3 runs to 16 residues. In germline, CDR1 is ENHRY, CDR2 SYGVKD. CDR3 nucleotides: TGTGCCATCAGCCCGACTAGCGGGGGGGCGGGAGATACGCAGTATTTT. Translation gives CAISPTSGGAGDTQYF.

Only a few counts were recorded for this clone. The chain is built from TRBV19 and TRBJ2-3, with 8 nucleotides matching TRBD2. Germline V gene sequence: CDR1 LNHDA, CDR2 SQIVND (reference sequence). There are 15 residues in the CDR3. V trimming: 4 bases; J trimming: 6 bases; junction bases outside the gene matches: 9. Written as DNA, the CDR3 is TGTGCCAGTAGTAGCCCCCGGGGGGGGGTGGATACGCAGTATTTT. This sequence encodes CASSSPRGGVDTQYF.

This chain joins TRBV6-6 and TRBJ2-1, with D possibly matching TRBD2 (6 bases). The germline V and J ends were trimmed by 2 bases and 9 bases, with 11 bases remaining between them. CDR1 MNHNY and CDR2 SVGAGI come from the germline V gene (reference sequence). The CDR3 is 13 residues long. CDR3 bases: TGTGCCAGCAGTTACGGGGGAGGCAGTGAGCAGTTCTTC. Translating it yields CASSYGGGSEQFF.

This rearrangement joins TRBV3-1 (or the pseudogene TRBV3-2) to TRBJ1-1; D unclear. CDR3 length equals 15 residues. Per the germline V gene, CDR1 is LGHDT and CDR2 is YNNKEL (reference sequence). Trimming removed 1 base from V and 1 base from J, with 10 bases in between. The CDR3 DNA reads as TGTGCCAGCAGCCAAGGGGTGGCGGGGAACACTGAAGCTTTCTTT. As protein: CASSQGVAGNTEAFF.

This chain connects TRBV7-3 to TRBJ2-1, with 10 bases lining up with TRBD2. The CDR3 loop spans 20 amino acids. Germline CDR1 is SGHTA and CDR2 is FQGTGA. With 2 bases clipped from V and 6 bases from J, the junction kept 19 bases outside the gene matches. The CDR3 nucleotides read TGTGCCAGCAGCTTAGGGTTAGCGGGGGGCGAAATTCCTTGGGGCAATGAGCAGTTCTTC. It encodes CASSLGLAGGEIPWGNEQFF.

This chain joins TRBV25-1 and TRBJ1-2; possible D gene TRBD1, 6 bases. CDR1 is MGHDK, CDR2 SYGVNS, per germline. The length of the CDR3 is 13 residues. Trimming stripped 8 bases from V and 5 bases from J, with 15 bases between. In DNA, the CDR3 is TGTGCCAGCGGGGACACAGACATATATGGCTACACCTTC. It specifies CASGDTDIYGYTF.

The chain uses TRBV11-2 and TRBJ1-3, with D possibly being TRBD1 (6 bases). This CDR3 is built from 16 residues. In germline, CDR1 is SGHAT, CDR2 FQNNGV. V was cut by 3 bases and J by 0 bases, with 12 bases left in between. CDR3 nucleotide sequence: TGTGCCAGCAGCTTGACAGGTTCTAGCTCTGGAAACACCATATATTTT. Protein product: CASSLTGSSSGNTIYF.

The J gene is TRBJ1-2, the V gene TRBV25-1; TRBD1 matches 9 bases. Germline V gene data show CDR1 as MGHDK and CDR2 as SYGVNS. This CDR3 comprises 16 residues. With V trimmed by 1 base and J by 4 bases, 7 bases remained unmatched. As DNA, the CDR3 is TGTGCCAGCAGTGAATCCCGACAGGGGGGGTCCTATGGCTACACCTTC. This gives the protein CASSESRQGGSYGYTF.

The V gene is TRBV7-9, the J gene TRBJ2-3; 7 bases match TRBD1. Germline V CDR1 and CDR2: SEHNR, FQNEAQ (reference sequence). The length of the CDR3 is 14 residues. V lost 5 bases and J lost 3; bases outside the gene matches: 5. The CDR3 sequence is CASSTPTGTDTQYF. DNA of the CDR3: TGTGCCAGCAGCACCCCGACAGGGACAGATACGCAGTATTTT.

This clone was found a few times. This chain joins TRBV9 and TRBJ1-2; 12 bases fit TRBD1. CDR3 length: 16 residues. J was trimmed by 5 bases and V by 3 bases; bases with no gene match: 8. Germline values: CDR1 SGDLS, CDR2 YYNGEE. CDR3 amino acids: CASSGMTGQGAYGYTF. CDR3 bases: TGTGCCAGCAGCGGAATGACGGGACAGGGGGCGTATGGCTACACCTTC. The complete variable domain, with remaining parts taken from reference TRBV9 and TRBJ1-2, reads DSGVTQTPKHLITATGQRVTLRCSPRSGDLSVYWYQQSLDQGLQFLIQYYNGEERAKGNILERFSAQQFPDLHSELNLSSLELGDSALYFCASSGMTGQGAYGYTFGSGTRLTVV.

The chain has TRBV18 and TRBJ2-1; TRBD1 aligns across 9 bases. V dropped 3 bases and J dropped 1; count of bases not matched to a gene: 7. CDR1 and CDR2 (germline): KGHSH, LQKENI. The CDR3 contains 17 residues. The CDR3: CASSPRRTGESYNEQFF. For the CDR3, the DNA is TGTGCCAGCTCACCTAGGCGGACAGGGGAGTCCTACAATGAGCAGTTCTTC.

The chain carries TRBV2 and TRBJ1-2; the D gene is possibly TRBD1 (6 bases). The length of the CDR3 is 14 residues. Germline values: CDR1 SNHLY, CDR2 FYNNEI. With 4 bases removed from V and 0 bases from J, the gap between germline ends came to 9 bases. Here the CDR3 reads CASSVGTTNYGYTF. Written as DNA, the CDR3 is TGTGCCAGCAGTGTCGGGACAACTAACTATGGCTACACCTTC. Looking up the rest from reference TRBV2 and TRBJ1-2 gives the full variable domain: EPEVTQTPSHQVTQMGQEVILRCVPISNHLYFYWYRQILGQKVEFLVSFYNNEISEKSEIFDDQFSVERPDGSNFTLKIRSTKLEDSAMYFCASSVGTTNYGYTFGSGTRLTVV.

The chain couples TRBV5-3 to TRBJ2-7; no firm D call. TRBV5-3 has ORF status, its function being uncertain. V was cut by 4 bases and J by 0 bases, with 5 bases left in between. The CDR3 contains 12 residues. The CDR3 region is CARSENSYEQYF. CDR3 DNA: TGTGCCAGAAGCGAGAACTCCTACGAGCAGTACTTC.

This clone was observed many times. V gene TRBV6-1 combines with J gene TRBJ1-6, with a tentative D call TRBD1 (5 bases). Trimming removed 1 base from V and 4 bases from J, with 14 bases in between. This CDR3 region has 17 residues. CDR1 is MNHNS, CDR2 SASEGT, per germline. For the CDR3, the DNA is TGTGCCAGCAGTGAAGTATGGGGGGATCCTTATAATTCACCCCTCCACTTT. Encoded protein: CASSEVWGDPYNSPLHF.

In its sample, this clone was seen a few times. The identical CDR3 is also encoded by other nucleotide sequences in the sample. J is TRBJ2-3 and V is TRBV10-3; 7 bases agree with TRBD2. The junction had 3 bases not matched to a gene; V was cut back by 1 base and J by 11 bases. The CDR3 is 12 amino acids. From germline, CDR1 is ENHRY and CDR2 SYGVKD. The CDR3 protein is CAISELGGKQYF. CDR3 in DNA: TGTGCCATCAGTGAGTTGGGAGGGAAGCAGTATTTT.

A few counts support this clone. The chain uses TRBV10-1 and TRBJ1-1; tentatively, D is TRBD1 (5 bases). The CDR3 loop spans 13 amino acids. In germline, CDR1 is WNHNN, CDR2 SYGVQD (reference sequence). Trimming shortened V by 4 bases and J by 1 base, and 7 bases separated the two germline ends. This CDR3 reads CASSGQRNTEAFF. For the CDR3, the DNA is TGCGCCAGCAGTGGACAGAGGAACACTGAAGCTTTCTTT.

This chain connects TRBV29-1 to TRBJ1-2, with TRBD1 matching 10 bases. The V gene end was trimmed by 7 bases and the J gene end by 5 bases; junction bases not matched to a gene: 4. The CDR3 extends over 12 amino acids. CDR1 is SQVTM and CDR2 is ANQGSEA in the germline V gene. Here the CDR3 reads CSAMGQGYGYTF. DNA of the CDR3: TGCAGCGCGATGGGACAGGGGTATGGCTACACCTTC.

CDR3 sequence reads: CASSPGSGETQYF. The CDR3 nucleotides are TGTGCCAGCAGCCCCGGGAGCGGGGAGACCCAGTACTTC. The chain recombines TRBV7-3 with TRBJ2-5; D possibly corresponds to TRBD2 (6 bases). V lost 5 bases to trimming and J lost 5 bases, with 12 bases between them. There are 13 residues in the CDR3. Germline assignment: CDR1 SGHTA and CDR2 FQGTGA.

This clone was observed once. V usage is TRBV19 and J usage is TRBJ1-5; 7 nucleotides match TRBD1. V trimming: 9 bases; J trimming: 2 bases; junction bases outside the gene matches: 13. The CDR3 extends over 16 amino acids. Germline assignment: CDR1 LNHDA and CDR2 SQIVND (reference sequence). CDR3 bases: TGTGCCAGCGACGAGGTAGGGGGCATGGGCAATCAGCCCCAGCATTTT. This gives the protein CASDEVGGMGNQPQHF.

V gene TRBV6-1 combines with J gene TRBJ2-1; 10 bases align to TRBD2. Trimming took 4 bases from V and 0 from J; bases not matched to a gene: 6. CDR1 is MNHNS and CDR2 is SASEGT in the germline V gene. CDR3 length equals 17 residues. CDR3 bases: TGTGCCAGCAGTGGGAGCGGGGGGGCCCTCTCCTACAATGAGCAGTTCTTC. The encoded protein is CASSGSGGALSYNEQFF.